The 11 T cell receptor beta chains in this list originate from one sample, sequenced in a study of OX40 agonist ivuxolimab in advanced cancers. Assay used: immunoSEQ multiplex PCR; TCRdb lists only in-frame clones, some missing. The profile shows tens of thousands of clones, over 80% of them singletons. The specimen comprised CD4+ or CD8+ T cells sorted from blood, sampled in a trial of the OX40 agonist ivuxolimab. The receptor set was obtained from an adult with an advanced solid tumor such as melanoma, head and neck, liver or kidney cancer.

The genes are TRBV6-5 and TRBJ2-7; 8 positions match TRBD1. V lost 3 bases to trimming and J lost 3 bases; unmatched junction nucleotides: 4. Looked up from germline, CDR1 is MNHEY and CDR2 is SVGAGI. This CDR3 is built from 14 residues. The CDR3 DNA is TGTGCCAGCAGTTATGGACAGGGCCTCTACGAGCAGTACTTC. Translating it yields CASSYGQGLYEQYF.

The CDR3 loop reads CASSSLGTRGDTQYF. The DNA of the CDR3 is TGTGCCAGCAGCTCACTCGGGACTAGGGGAGATACGCAGTATTTT. The chain combines TRBV11-2 with TRBJ2-3; 8 nucleotides line up with TRBD2. V dropped 4 bases and J dropped 5; count of bases not matched to a gene: 8. The CDR3 has 15 amino acids. The germline V gene has CDR1 SGHAT and CDR2 FQNNGV.

The chain carries TRBV10-3 and TRBJ2-5, with 12 positions matching TRBD1. The CDR3 is 17 amino acids. V shed 0 bases, J shed 5 bases, and the junction held 7 bases outside the gene matches. The V gene's germline CDR1 is ENHRY and CDR2 SYGVKD. The chain's CDR3 is CAISESWDRGREETQYF. CDR3 nucleotide sequence: TGTGCCATCAGTGAGTCGTGGGACAGGGGGCGTGAGGAGACCCAGTACTTC.

Regarding this clone: Other DNA sequences in this specimen translate into the identical CDR3. V gene TRBV7-8 combines with J gene TRBJ2-7; D ambiguous. The germline V gene has CDR1 SGHVS and CDR2 FQNEAQ. The CDR3 runs to 11 residues. The V gene lost 5 bases and the J gene lost 4 bases, with 6 bases spanning the gap. The CDR3 bases are TGTGCCAGCAGCCCTAATTACGAGCAGTACTTC. It specifies CASSPNYEQYF.

CDR3 sequence (DNA): TGTGCCAGCAGTGATAAGGGTGGGGAGCTGTTTTTT. This translates into CASSDKGGELFF. This rearrangement joins TRBV2 to TRBJ2-2, with D unclear. The germline CDR1 and CDR2 sequences are SNHLY and FYNNEI. This CDR3 region has 12 residues. V dropped 3 bases and J dropped 8 bases, with 7 bases sitting between them.

The rearrangement links TRBV7-6 to TRBJ2-5; 9 bases fit TRBD1. V lost 0 bases, J lost 2 bases, and 4 bases stayed unmatched. The CDR3 runs to 16 residues. The germline gives CDR1 SGHVS, CDR2 FNYEAQ. CDR3 sequence reads: CASSLAKGQGQETQYF. The CDR3 DNA reads TGTGCCAGCAGCTTAGCCAAGGGACAGGGACAAGAGACCCAGTACTTC.

The chain combines TRBV11-2 with TRBJ2-3, with 9 bases fitting TRBD2. Losses at the gene ends were 1 base for V and 2 bases for J; bases not matched to a gene: 4. Germline V gives CDR1 SGHAT, CDR2 FQNNGV. The CDR3 covers 16 residues. CDR3 in DNA: TGTGCCAGCAGCTTAGGTCTAGCGGGAATCACAGATACGCAGTATTTT. It is translated as CASSLGLAGITDTQYF. Looking up the rest from reference TRBV11-2 and TRBJ2-3 gives the full variable domain: EAGVAQSPRYKIIEKRQSVAFWCNPISGHATLYWYQQILGQGPKLLIQFQNNGVVDDSQLPKDRFSAERLKGVDSTLKIQPAKLEDSAVYLCASSLGLAGITDTQYFGPGTRLTVL.

The gene calls are TRBV11-2 and TRBJ1-2; D is unresolved. V lost 1 base, J lost 3 bases, and 9 bases lay in between. The CDR3 sequence is 14 residues long. The V gene's germline CDR1 is SGHAT and CDR2 FQNNGV. CDR3 sequence (DNA): TGTGCCAGCAGCTTAGGGCTCTCGGACTATGGCTACACCTTC. This sequence encodes CASSLGLSDYGYTF.

The V call is TRBV6-1, the J call TRBJ1-5, with D perhaps matching TRBD1 (6 bases). Germline-derived CDR1 and CDR2 are MNHNS and SASEGT. The CDR3 is 15 residues long. V lost 6 bases and J lost 3, with 15 bases in between. Here the CDR3 DNA reads TGTGCCAGCAGCGCCCCAGGGGCGCTCAATCAGCCCCAGCATTTT. Amino acids: CASSAPGALNQPQHF.

This chain joins TRBV7-2 and TRBJ2-3, with 13 bases identical to TRBD2. The germline V gene has CDR1 SGHTA and CDR2 FQGNSA. Unmatched junction bases numbered 5, after V lost 5 bases and J lost 3 bases. The CDR3 is 16 residues long. CDR3 residues: CASSLLAGGPTDTQYF. CDR3 nucleotides: TGTGCCAGCAGCCTACTAGCGGGAGGGCCTACAGATACGCAGTATTTT.

The genes are TRBV19 and TRBJ2-2, with 10 bases matching TRBD2. V shed 2 bases and J 7 bases; nucleotides not matched to a gene: 1. From germline, CDR1 is LNHDA and CDR2 SQIVND (reference sequence). The CDR3 has 14 amino acids. The CDR3 DNA sequence: TGTGCCAGTAGTATACTAGCGGGAGTCGGGGAGCTGTTTTTT. Translating it yields CASSILAGVGELFF.